The table lists the clone carrying this TCR beta chain with many counts. This specimen belongs to a study of response to subunit inactivated influenza vaccine. TCRdb processed the RT-PCR reads anew with MiXCR; each CDR3 protein has one entry. Seen here are 650,000 to 700,000 distinct CDR3 sequences, more than 15% observed once, and the top ten hold under 14%. This CDR3 spans 16 amino acids. The germline gives CDR1 SQVTM, CDR2 ANQGSEA. With 2 bases clipped from V and 0 bases from J, the junction kept 4 bases outside the gene matches. This sample comprised PBMCs from blood, obtained 11 to 12 days after vaccination. The V gene is TRBV29-1, the J gene TRBJ2-1, with 10 bases fitting TRBD2. The receptor comes from a man in his fifties who received an inactivated influenza vaccine. DNA of the CDR3: TGCAGCGTTGAATTTCCTAGCGGGAGCTCCTACAATGAGCAGTTCTTC. Translated: CSVEFPSGSSYNEQFF.